A single sample gave rise to the 15 T cell receptor beta chains below, sequenced in a study of blood T cell repertoires in COVID-19. The protocol was immunoSEQ multiplex PCR, while the TCRdb copy is restricted to in-frame clones and leaves out a portion. The sample holds about 320,000 clones, approximately 85% seen once. The specimen sequenced was peripheral blood. These receptor sequences come from a human donor in a cohort sampled during active COVID-19.

The chain has TRBV9 and TRBJ1-6, with D possibly TRBD1 on 5 matching bases. Germline loops: CDR1 SGDLS, CDR2 YYNGEE. V was trimmed by 0 bases and J by 6 bases, leaving 16 bases between them. The CDR3 runs to 17 residues. CDR3 sequence (DNA): TGTGCCAGCAGCGTAGAAAGTGTACAGGTTTTTAATTCACCCCTCCACTTT. This encodes CASSVESVQVFNSPLHF.

This chain links TRBV30 with TRBJ1-1, with D possibly matching TRBD1 (6 bases). Germline CDR1 is GTSNPN and CDR2 is SVGIG (reference sequence). V lost 4 bases and J lost 1, with 16 bases in between. This CDR3 spans 15 amino acids. The CDR3 reads CAWTLRGHSNTEAFF. The CDR3 DNA sequence: TGTGCCTGGACCCTCCGGGGACATTCGAACACTGAAGCTTTCTTT.

The genes are TRBV10-3 and TRBJ1-1; D possibly corresponds to TRBD1 (5 bases). Trimming removed 0 bases from V and 9 bases from J, with 11 bases in between. Germline-derived CDR1 and CDR2 are ENHRY and SYGVKD. CDR3 size: 13 residues. As DNA, the CDR3 is TGTGCCATCAGTGAGTCGACGGCAGGGAAAGCTTTCTTT. Encoded protein: CAISESTAGKAFF.

The chain is built from TRBV6-5 and TRBJ2-7; 9 bases fit TRBD1. This CDR3 comprises 15 residues. Germline CDR1 reads MNHEY; CDR2 reads SVGAGI. With V trimmed by 6 bases and J by 2 bases, 8 bases remained unmatched. CDR3 bases: TGTGCCAGCAGCGCCCAAGGGACAGGGCCCTACGAGCAGTACTTC. Amino acid sequence: CASSAQGTGPYEQYF.

This chain uses TRBV6-4 with TRBJ2-1; TRBD1 agrees at 8 bases. The germline V gene has CDR1 MRHNA and CDR2 SNTAGT. This CDR3 contains 12 residues. The trim removed 6 bases at V and 10 bases at J, leaving 5 bases unmatched. Written as DNA, the CDR3 is TGTGCCAGCAGCCCCGACAGGGGAGAGCAGTTCTTC. This sequence encodes CASSPDRGEQFF.

About this clone itself: The same CDR3 also results from other DNA sequences found in this sample. The chain joins TRBV7-3 to TRBJ2-7; D is perhaps TRBD2 (5 bases). Germline V lookup: CDR1 SGHTA, CDR2 FQGTGA. This CDR3 has 15 amino acids. Trimming took off 2 bases at V and 1 base at J, with 12 bases between the two ends. The CDR3 sequence: CASSLGQGSSYEQYF. The CDR3 nucleotides are TGTGCCAGCAGCTTAGGCCAAGGGAGTTCCTACGAGCAGTACTTC.

In regard to this clone: Compared with germline, one end of the junction differs, possibly owing to a read error. V is TRBV3-1 (or the pseudogene TRBV3-2) and J is TRBJ2-7; TRBD1 matches at 8 bases. Germline assignment: CDR1 LGHDT and CDR2 YNNKEL (reference sequence). The CDR3 is 13 amino acids. The CDR3 region is CASSPTLDRASIF. CDR3 bases: TGTGCCAGCAGCCCGACGTTGGACAGGGCGAGTATATTC.

CDR3 amino acids: CASREGTASGNTIYF. Written as DNA, the CDR3 is TGTGCCAGCAGAGAAGGGACAGCCTCTGGAAACACCATATATTTT. This chain links TRBV27 with TRBJ1-3; TRBD1 matches 7 bases. CDR1 and CDR2 (germline): MNHEY, SMNVEV (reference sequence). V lost 6 bases, J lost 0 bases, and 5 bases stayed unmatched. The CDR3 has 15 amino acids.

This chain uses TRBV5-1 with TRBJ2-2; D gene ambiguous. Germline V lookup: CDR1 SGHRS, CDR2 YFSETQ. V gave up 1 base and J gave up 8 bases, with 6 bases separating them. CDR3 length equals 12 residues. CDR3 loop: CASSLSRGELFF. CDR3 DNA: TGCGCCAGCAGCTTGTCTCGTGGGGAGCTGTTTTTT.

This clone has more than one count but fewer than ten. The CDR3: CASRPTGPNTEAFF. The CDR3 DNA reads as TGTGCCAGCAGACCAACAGGGCCGAACACTGAAGCTTTCTTT. The gene calls are TRBV28 and TRBJ1-1, with D tentatively TRBD1 (6 bases). Trimming removed 6 bases at V and 1 base at J, with 12 bases between. Germline V lookup: CDR1 MDHEN, CDR2 SYDVKM. The CDR3 loop spans 14 amino acids.

Concerning this clone: Other DNA sequences in the sample encode the same CDR3. This sequence joins TRBV19 and TRBJ2-3; no definite D call. This CDR3 is 12 amino acids long. Germline V gene lookup returns CDR1 LNHDA and CDR2 SQIVND (reference sequence). Trimming removed 4 bases from V and 6 bases from J, with 8 bases in between. CDR3 bases: TGTGCCAGTAGTACCGGGTGGGATACGCAGTATTTT. The encoded protein is CASSTGWDTQYF.

V gene TRBV5-1 combines with J gene TRBJ2-1, with 9 nucleotides matching TRBD2. This CDR3 is 15 amino acids long. Losses at the gene ends were 2 bases for V and 0 bases for J; bases not matched to a gene: 0. Germline CDR1 and CDR2: SGHRS and YFSETQ. The CDR3 DNA is TGCGCCAGCAGCTTTAGCGGGGGCTCCTACAATGAGCAGTTCTTC. Its protein is CASSFSGGSYNEQFF.

The rearrangement joins TRBV18 to TRBJ1-5; D unresolved. The CDR3 extends over 15 amino acids. Germline V CDR1 and CDR2: KGHSH, LQKENI. Trimming pared 8 bases from V and 0 bases from J, leaving 14 bases between. CDR3 nucleotide sequence: TGTGCCAGCGTGGAGTCGGTCGGTAGCAATCAGCCCCAGCATTTT. Its protein product is CASVESVGSNQPQHF.

The V gene is TRBV24-1, the J gene TRBJ2-3, with 7 positions matching TRBD2. Looked up from germline, CDR1 is KGHDR and CDR2 is SFDVKD. J was trimmed by 2 bases and V by 7 bases; bases with no gene match: 8. CDR3 length: 15 amino acids. The CDR3: CATSEAGLYTDTQYF. For the CDR3, the DNA is TGTGCCACCAGCGAAGCGGGGCTTTACACAGATACGCAGTATTTT.

The chain carries TRBV7-9 and TRBJ1-1, with unresolved D. Between the trimmed V and J ends, which lost 3 bases and 13 bases, there was a span of 9 bases. Germline CDR1 SEHNR, CDR2 FQNEAQ (reference sequence). This CDR3 contains 10 residues. The CDR3 DNA sequence: TGTGCCAGCAGCTTGGCTGATTTTTTCTTT. It yields the protein CASSLADFFF. Full variable domain (remainder filled in from reference TRBV7-9 and TRBJ1-1): DTGVSQNPRHKITKRGQNVTFRCDPISEHNRLYWYRQTLGQGPEFLTYFQNEAQLEKSRLLSDRFSAERPKGSFSTLEIQRTEQGDSAMYLCASSLADFFFGQGTRLTVV.